Shown below are 13 T cell receptor beta chains from a single sample sequenced in a study of cytomegalovirus exposure and HLA in healthy donors. TCRdb keeps only in-frame clones here, not all; method: immunoSEQ multiplex PCR. Among fewer than 250,000 clones listed, about 83% were seen once. Input material: PBMCs. The receptors stem from a man younger than 30 in good health and CMV-seronegative.

The gene calls are TRBV14 and TRBJ2-7, with 11 positions matching TRBD1. The CDR3 sequence is 15 residues long. Germline V lookup: CDR1 SGHDN, CDR2 FVKESK. V was pared by 2 bases and J by 3 bases, with 3 bases of the junction left unmatched. The CDR3 DNA is TGTGCCAGCAGCCAACCGGGACAGGGGGACTACGAGCAGTACTTC. Translated: CASSQPGQGDYEQYF. The whole variable domain, remainder taken from reference TRBV14 and TRBJ2-7, is EAGVTQFPSHSVIEKGQTVTLRCDPISGHDNLYWYRRVMGKEIKFLLHFVKESKQDESGMPNNRFLAERTGGTYSTLKVQPAELEDSGVYFCASSQPGQGDYEQYFGPGTRLTVT.

The chain links TRBV28 to TRBJ2-7; 9 nucleotides align to TRBD1. J was trimmed by 4 bases and V by 5 bases; bases with no gene match: 12. The CDR3 totals 16 residues. The germline V gene has CDR1 MDHEN and CDR2 SYDVKM. The DNA for the CDR3 is TGTGCCAGCAGTCTTCCGACAGGGGGAATTGGATACGAGCAGTACTTC. Translation: CASSLPTGGIGYEQYF.

Comments on this clone: The identical CDR3 is also encoded by other nucleotide sequences in the sample. The chain is built from TRBV18 and TRBJ2-3; the match to TRBD1 covers 7 bases. This CDR3 has 15 amino acids. Germline lookup yields CDR1 KGHSH and CDR2 LQKENI. Trimming removed 3 bases from V and 4 bases from J; junction bases left unmatched: 7. CDR3 protein: CASSPSAGGSDTQYF. CDR3 DNA: TGTGCCAGCTCACCTTCGGCAGGGGGATCAGATACGCAGTATTTT. The variable domain in full, completed from reference TRBV18 and TRBJ2-3, reads NAGVMQNPRHLVRRRGQEARLRCSPMKGHSHVYWYRQLPEEGLKFMVYLQKENIIDESGMPKERFSAEFPKEGPSILRIQQVVRGDSAAYFCASSPSAGGSDTQYFGPGTRLTVL.

This clone was seen a handful of times. The chain joins TRBV23-1 to TRBJ1-2, with 11 positions matching TRBD1. TRBV23-1 carries the ORF label, with uncertain function. V trimming: 6 bases; J trimming: 3 bases; junction bases outside the gene matches: 0. The CDR3 has 13 residues. CDR3 DNA sequence: TGCGCCAGCAGGGACAGGGGGCACTATGGCTACACCTTC. This translates into CASRDRGHYGYTF.

This chain connects TRBV19 to TRBJ2-1; maybe TRBD2 (6 bases). V was clipped by 5 bases and J by 5 bases, with 13 bases between them. The CDR3 spans 14 residues. Germline V gene data show CDR1 as LNHDA and CDR2 as SQIVND (reference sequence). CDR3 sequence: CASSGGEFHNEQFF. The CDR3 DNA reads as TGTGCCAGTAGTGGAGGGGAGTTCCACAATGAGCAGTTCTTC.

CDR3 sequence: CAISDTSGSMQYF. The CDR3 region has the DNA TGTGCCATCAGTGACACTAGCGGCAGTATGCAGTACTTC. The rearrangement uses TRBV10-3 and TRBJ2-7; TRBD2 matches at 8 bases. The CDR3 contains 13 residues. V shed 3 bases, J shed 9 bases, and the junction held 7 bases outside the gene matches. From germline, CDR1 is ENHRY and CDR2 SYGVKD.

The genes are TRBV19 and TRBJ2-1; 8 bases fit TRBD1. With 2 bases clipped from V and 5 bases from J, the junction kept 5 bases outside the gene matches. The CDR3 is 15 amino acids. Germline V gene sequence: CDR1 LNHDA, CDR2 SQIVND (reference sequence). CDR3 sequence: CASSIIGTGNNEQFF. CDR3 coding DNA: TGTGCCAGTAGTATAATAGGGACAGGCAACAATGAGCAGTTCTTC.

The chain combines TRBV19 with TRBJ2-7; D possibly corresponds to TRBD1 (6 bases). CDR1 is LNHDA, CDR2 SQIVND, per germline (reference sequence). The V and J ends lost 3 bases and 4 bases respectively, with 10 bases between them. The CDR3 length is 13 residues. The CDR3 is CASSINQGYEQYF. The CDR3 DNA follows: TGTGCCAGTAGTATTAATCAGGGGTACGAGCAGTACTTC. The full variable domain, completed using reference TRBV19 and TRBJ2-7, is DGGITQSPKYLFRKEGQNVTLSCEQNLNHDAMYWYRQDPGQGLRLIYYSQIVNDFQKGDIAEGYSVSREKKESFPLTVTSAQKNPTAFYLCASSINQGYEQYFGPGTRLTVT.

J is TRBJ1-4 and V is TRBV28; TRBD1 agrees at 12 bases. The CDR3 has 16 residues. Germline lookup yields CDR1 MDHEN and CDR2 SYDVKM. V lost 2 bases to trimming and J lost 8 bases; unmatched junction nucleotides: 6. The CDR3 coding sequence is TGTGCCAGCAGTTTACCTCCGGGACAGGGGGCGGAAAAACTGTTTTTT. Translation gives CASSLPPGQGAEKLFF.

The chain couples TRBV28 to TRBJ2-5; D might be TRBD1 (5 bases). The CDR3 is 15 amino acids. Trimming took 1 base from V and 3 from J, leaving 12 bases between them. Looked up from germline, CDR1 is MDHEN and CDR2 is SYDVKM. The CDR3, as DNA: TGTGCCAGCAGTTTATACGGCAGGGCTAAAGAGACCCAGTACTTC. It codes for CASSLYGRAKETQYF.

V is TRBV19 and J is TRBJ1-2, with D possibly TRBD1 on 6 matching bases. This CDR3 is 13 amino acids long. Germline V lookup: CDR1 LNHDA, CDR2 SQIVND (reference sequence). V was clipped by 7 bases and J by 2 bases, with 11 bases between them. CDR3 sequence (DNA): TGTGCCAGTACCAGGGGCAGAAACTATGGCTACACCTTC. It is translated as CASTRGRNYGYTF.

The chain employs TRBV19 and TRBJ2-2; TRBD2 agrees at 9 bases. Trimming cost V 6 bases and J 2 bases; bases outside gene matches: 4. Germline assignment: CDR1 LNHDA and CDR2 SQIVND (reference sequence). This CDR3 is built from 15 residues. DNA of the CDR3: TGTGCCAGTAGCAACCTAGCGGGAAACACCGGGGAGCTGTTTTTT. It is translated as CASSNLAGNTGELFF.

This chain links TRBV4-3 with TRBJ1-1, with TRBD1 identical over 7 bases. CDR1 is LGHNA and CDR2 is YSLEER in the germline V gene. The V gene end was trimmed by 4 bases and the J gene end by 5 bases; junction bases not matched to a gene: 19. This CDR3 contains 18 residues. The CDR3: CASSLHPARTGRGTEAFF. In DNA form, the CDR3 reads TGCGCCAGCAGCCTCCACCCTGCCCGGACAGGTCGGGGTACTGAAGCTTTCTTT.